This is a list of T cell receptor beta chains from one sample in a study of blood T cell repertoires in COVID-19. Only in-frame clones appear in the TCRdb table, and some are missing; sequencing was by immunoSEQ multiplex PCR. The table lists around 500,000 clones, about nine tenths of them singletons. Material: PBMCs or T cells enriched from blood (not recorded which). Receptor source: a woman aged 60-75 years who had recovered from COVID-19. Both conserved end residues are part of each CDR3. A D gene is named only where the DNA matches it firmly. Rows give clone size only sometimes, using once, few, many, or a class for an expanded clone.

TRBV29-1	.	TRBD1	TRBJ1-1	CSVRQGAGTEAFF	TGCAGCGTTCGACAGGGGGCAGGTACTGAAGCTTTCTTT
TRBV6-5	.	.	TRBJ2-2	CASSPTENTGELFF	TGTGCCAGCAGTCCGACTGAAAACACCGGGGAGCTGTTTTTT
TRBV18	.	.	TRBJ2-3	CASSPVTRADTQYF	TGTGCCAGCTCACCGGTTACTAGGGCAGATACGCAGTATTTT
TRBV6-5	.	TRBD1	TRBJ1-3	CASSTHTGAGNTIYF	TGTGCCAGCAGTACACACACAGGGGCTGGAAACACCATATATTTT
TRBV19	.	.	TRBJ1-1	CASSMGKGGSHTEAFF	TGTGCCAGTAGTATGGGTAAGGGAGGGTCGCACACTGAAGCTTTCTTT
TRBV3-1/TRBV3-2	.	TRBD2	TRBJ2-2	CASSQLGGGGYTGELFF	TGTGCCAGCAGCCAACTTGGCGGGGGGGGCTACACCGGGGAGCTGTTTTTT
TRBV1	.	.	TRBJ1-5	CTSSQKGGVDQPQHF	TGCACCAGCAGCCAAAAGGGAGGGGTGGATCAGCCCCAGCATTTT
TRBV18	.	TRBD1	TRBJ1-1	CASSFLGQGDTEAFF	TGTGCCAGCTCCTTTCTAGGACAGGGTGACACTGAAGCTTTCTTT
TRBV10-3	.	.	TRBJ1-6	CATRTRDNSPLHF	TGTGCCACCCGGACACGCGATAATTCACCCCTCCACTTT
TRBV27	.	TRBD1	TRBJ1-5	CASRNGQGYNQPQHF	TGTGCCAGCAGAAACGGACAGGGTTACAATCAGCCCCAGCATTTT
TRBV29-1	.	.	TRBJ1-2	CSVVPTREGYGYTF	TGCAGCGTTGTACCTACTCGCGAGGGATATGGCTACACCTTC
TRBV19	.	TRBD1	TRBJ1-5	CASSIGDRGIRYQPQHF	TGTGCCAGTAGTATAGGCGACAGGGGAATCAGGTACCAGCCCCAGCATTTT
TRBV5-8	.	TRBD1	TRBJ2-7	CASSLAGTGVDNEQYF	TGTGCCAGCAGCTTGGCCGGGACAGGGGTGGATAACGAGCAGTACTTC
TRBV7-9	.	.	TRBJ1-2	CASSSAGGYTF	TGTGCCAGCAGCTCCGCAGGTGGCTACACCTTC
TRBV7-2	.	.	TRBJ2-1	CASTQRRGSYNEQFF	TGTGCCAGCACCCAGAGGAGGGGATCCTACAATGAGCAGTTCTTC
TRBV30	.	TRBD2	TRBJ2-3	CAWSSSSGGSDTQYF	TGTGCCTGGAGTAGTTCTAGCGGGGGGTCAGATACGCAGTATTTT
TRBV28	few	.	TRBJ1-2	CASTADRRGYTF	TGTGCCAGCACGGCGGACAGACGGGGCTACACCTTC
TRBV5-1	.	.	TRBJ1-2	CASRADSTYGYTF	TGCGCCAGCAGAGCCGATAGTACCTATGGCTACACCTTC
TRBV5-1	.	.	TRBJ2-3	CASSFGQQDTQYF	TGCGCCAGCAGCTTTGGGCAGCAAGATACGCAGTATTTT
TRBV12-5	few	TRBD1	TRBJ1-6	CASGFDRGYSPLHF	TGTGCTAGTGGTTTTGACAGGGGCTATTCACCCCTCCACTTT
TRBV19	.	TRBD1	TRBJ2-2	CASERLLDRVKINTGELFF	TGTGCCAGTGAGCGGTTGCTGGACAGGGTGAAAATTAACACCGGGGAGCTGTTTTTT